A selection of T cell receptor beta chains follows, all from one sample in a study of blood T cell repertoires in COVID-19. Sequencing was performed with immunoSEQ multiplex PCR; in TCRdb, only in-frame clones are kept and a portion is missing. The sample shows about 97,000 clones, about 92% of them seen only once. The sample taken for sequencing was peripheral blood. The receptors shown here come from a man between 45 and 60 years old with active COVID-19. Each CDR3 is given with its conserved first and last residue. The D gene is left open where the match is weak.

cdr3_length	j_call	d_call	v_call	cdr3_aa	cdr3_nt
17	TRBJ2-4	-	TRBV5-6	CASSAGQTFIAKNIQYF	TGTGCCAGCAGCGCGGGACAGACTTTTATAGCCAAAAACATTCAGTACTTC
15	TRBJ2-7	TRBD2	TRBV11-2	CASSWGTTGGYEQYF	TGTGCCAGCAGTTGGGGGACCACCGGGGGGTACGAGCAGTACTTC
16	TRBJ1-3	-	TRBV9	CASSADLQGSGNTIYF	TGTGCCAGCAGCGCAGACCTCCAGGGATCTGGAAACACCATATATTTT
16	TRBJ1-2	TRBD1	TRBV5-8	CASSIRRDRGLQSYTF	TGTGCCAGCAGCATTCGGCGGGACAGGGGATTACAGAGCTACACCTTC
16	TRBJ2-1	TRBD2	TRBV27	CASSSPGLVSYNEQFF	TGTGCCAGCAGTTCCCCGGGACTAGTTTCCTACAATGAGCAGTTCTTC
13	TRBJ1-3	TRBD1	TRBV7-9	CASSRQGRNTIYF	TGTGCCAGCAGCCGACAGGGGCGAAACACCATATATTTT
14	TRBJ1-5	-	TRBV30	CAWSVGGSHQPQHF	TGTGCCTGGAGTGTAGGGGGTTCTCATCAGCCCCAGCATTTT
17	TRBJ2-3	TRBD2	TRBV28	CASSIGLAGLSTDTQYF	TGTGCCAGCAGCATTGGACTAGCGGGACTCAGTACAGATACGCAGTATTTT
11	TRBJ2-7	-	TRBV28	CASSPAYEQYF	TGTGCCAGCAGCCCCGCCTACGAGCAGTACTTC
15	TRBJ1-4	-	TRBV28	CASSTPAGRDEKLFF	TGTGCCAGCAGTACCCCCGCGGGCCGGGATGAAAAACTGTTTTTT
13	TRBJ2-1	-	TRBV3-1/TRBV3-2	CASSQGRSGEQFF	TGTGCCAGCAGCCAAGGGAGGAGTGGAGAGCAGTTCTTC
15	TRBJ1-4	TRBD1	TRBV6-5	CASRTTGGIDEKLFF	TGTGCCAGCAGGACGACAGGGGGCATTGATGAAAAACTGTTTTTT
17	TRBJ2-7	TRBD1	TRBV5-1	CASSLAVTDRGSYEQYF	TGCGCCAGCAGCTTGGCAGTCACGGACAGGGGATCCTACGAGCAGTACTTC
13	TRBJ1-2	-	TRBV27	CASSLTANYGYTF	TGTGCCAGCAGTCTAACAGCTAACTATGGCTACACCTTC
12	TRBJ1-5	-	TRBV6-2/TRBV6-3	CASSLRYQPQHF	TGTGCCAGCAGCCTCAGGTACCAGCCCCAGCATTTT
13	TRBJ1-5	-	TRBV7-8	CASSAGTVQPQHF	TGTGCCAGCAGTGCGGGGACCGTACAGCCCCAGCATTTT
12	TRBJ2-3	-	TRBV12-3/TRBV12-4	CASRGLPDTQYF	TGTGCCAGCAGGGGACTCCCAGATACGCAGTATTTT
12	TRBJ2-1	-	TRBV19	CASSIRGDEQFF	TGTGCCAGTAGTATCCGAGGCGATGAGCAGTTCTTC
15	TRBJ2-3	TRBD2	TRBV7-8	CASSLTSGTTDTQYF	TGTGCCAGCAGCCTCACTAGCGGCACCACAGATACGCAGTATTTT
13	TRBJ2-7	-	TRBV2	CASRAGLNYEQYF	TGTGCCAGCAGGGCGGGCCTCAACTACGAGCAGTACTTC
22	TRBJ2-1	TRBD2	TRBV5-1	CASSLELAGRITIPPNYNEQFF	TGCGCCAGCAGCTTGGAGCTAGCGGGCCGAATCACAATACCCCCTAACTACAATGAGCAGTTCTTC
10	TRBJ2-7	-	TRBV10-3	CAIPEGAGIF	TGTGCCATCCCCGAGGGAGCGGGTATATTC
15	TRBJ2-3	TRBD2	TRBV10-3	CAISEEEAGSDTQYF	TGTGCCATCAGTGAGGAGGAAGCGGGATCAGATACGCAGTATTTT